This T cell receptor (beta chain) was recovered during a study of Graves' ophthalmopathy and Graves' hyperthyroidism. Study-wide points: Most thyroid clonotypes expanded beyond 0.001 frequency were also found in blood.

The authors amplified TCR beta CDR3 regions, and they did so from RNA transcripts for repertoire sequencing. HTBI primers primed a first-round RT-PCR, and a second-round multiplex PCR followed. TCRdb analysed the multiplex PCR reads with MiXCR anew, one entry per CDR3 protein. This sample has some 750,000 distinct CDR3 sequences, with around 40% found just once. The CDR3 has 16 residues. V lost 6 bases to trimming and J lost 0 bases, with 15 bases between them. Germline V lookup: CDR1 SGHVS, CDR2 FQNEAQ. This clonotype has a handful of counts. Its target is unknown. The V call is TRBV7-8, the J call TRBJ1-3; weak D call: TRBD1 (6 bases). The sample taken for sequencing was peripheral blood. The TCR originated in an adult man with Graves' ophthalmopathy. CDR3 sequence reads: CASSTDWTASGNTIYF. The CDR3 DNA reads TGTGCCAGCAGTACAGATTGGACAGCCTCTGGAAACACCATATATTTT.